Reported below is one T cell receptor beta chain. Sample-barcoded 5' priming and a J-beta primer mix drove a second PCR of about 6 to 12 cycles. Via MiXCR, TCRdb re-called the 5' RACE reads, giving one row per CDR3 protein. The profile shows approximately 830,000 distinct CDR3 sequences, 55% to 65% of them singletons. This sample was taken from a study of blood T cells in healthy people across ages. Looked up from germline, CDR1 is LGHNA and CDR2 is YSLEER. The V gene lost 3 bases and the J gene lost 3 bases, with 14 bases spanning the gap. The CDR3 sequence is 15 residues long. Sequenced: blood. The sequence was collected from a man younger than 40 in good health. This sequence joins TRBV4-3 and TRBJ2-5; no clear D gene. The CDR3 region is CASSQSVGVEETQYF. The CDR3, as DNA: TGCGCCAGCAGCCAGTCTGTTGGGGTGGAAGAGACCCAGTACTTC.